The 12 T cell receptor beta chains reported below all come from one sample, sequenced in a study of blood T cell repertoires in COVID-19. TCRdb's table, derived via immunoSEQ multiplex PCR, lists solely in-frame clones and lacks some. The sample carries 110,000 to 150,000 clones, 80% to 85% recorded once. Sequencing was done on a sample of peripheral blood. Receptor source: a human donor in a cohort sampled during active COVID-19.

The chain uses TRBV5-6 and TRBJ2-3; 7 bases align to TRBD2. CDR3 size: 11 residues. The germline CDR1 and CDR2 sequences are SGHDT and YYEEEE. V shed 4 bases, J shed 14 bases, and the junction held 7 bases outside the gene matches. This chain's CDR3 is CASSIAGTVYF. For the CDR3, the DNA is TGTGCCAGCAGCATAGCGGGCACAGTGTATTTT. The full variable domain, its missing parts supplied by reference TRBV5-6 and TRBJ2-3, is DAGVTQSPTHLIKTRGQQVTLRCSPKSGHDTVSWYQQALGQGPQFIFQYYEEEERQRGNFPDRFSGHQFPNYSSELNVNALLLGDSALYLCASSIAGTVYFGPGTRLTVL.

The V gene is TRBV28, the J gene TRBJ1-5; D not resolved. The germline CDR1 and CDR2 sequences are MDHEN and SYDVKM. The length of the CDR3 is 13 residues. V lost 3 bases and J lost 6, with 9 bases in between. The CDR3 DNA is TGTGCCAGCAGTTTGTGGAGAGGTCAGCCCCAGCATTTT. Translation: CASSLWRGQPQHF.

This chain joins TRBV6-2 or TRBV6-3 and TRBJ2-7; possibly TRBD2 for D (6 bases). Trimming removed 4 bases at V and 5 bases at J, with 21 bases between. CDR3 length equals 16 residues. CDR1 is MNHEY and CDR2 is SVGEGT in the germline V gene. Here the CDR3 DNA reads TGTGCCAGCAGTTCCATAGAGGGCGGGACCGGGGACGAGCAGTACTTC. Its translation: CASSSIEGGTGDEQYF.

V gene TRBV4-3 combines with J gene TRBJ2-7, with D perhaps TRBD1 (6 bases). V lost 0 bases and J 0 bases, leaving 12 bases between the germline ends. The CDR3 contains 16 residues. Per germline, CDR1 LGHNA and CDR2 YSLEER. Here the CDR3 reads CASSQDWTESSYEQYF. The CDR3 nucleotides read TGCGCCAGCAGCCAAGATTGGACAGAGAGCTCCTACGAGCAGTACTTC.

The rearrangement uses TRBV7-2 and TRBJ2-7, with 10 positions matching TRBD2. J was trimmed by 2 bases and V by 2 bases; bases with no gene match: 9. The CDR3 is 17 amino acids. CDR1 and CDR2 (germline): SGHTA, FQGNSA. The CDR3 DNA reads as TGTGCCAGCAGCTTAATGTCTGGACTAGCGGACACCTACGAGCAGTACTTC. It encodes CASSLMSGLADTYEQYF.

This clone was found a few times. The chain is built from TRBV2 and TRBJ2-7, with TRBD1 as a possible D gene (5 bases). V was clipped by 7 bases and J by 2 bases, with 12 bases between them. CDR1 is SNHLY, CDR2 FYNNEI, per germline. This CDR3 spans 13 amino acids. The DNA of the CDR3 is TGTGCCAGCATCCAATCGACAGCCTACGAGCAGTACTTC. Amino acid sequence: CASIQSTAYEQYF.

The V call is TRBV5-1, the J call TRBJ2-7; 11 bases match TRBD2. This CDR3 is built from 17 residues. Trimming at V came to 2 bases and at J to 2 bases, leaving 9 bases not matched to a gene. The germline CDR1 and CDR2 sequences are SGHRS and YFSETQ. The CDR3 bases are TGCGCCAGCAGCTTAGATATGACTAGCGGGATAACCTACGAGCAGTACTTC. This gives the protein CASSLDMTSGITYEQYF.

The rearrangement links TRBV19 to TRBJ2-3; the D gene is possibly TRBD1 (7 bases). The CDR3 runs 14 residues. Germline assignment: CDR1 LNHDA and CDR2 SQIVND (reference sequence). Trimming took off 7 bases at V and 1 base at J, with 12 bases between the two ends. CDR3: CASKEGAGTDTQYF. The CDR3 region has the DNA TGTGCCAGTAAGGAGGGGGCCGGCACAGATACGCAGTATTTT.

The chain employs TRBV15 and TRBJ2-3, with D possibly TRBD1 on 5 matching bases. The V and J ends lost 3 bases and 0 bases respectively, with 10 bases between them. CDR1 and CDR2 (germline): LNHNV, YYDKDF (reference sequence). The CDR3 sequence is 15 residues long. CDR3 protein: CATSRDKTSTDTQYF. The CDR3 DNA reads TGTGCCACCAGCAGGGACAAAACTAGCACAGATACGCAGTATTTT.

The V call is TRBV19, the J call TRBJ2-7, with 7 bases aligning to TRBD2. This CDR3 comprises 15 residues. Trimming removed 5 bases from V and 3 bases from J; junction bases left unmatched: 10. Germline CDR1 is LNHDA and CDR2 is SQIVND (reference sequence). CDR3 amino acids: CASSVGFGGSYEQYF. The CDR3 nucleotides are TGTGCCAGTAGTGTAGGTTTTGGCGGGAGCTACGAGCAGTACTTC.

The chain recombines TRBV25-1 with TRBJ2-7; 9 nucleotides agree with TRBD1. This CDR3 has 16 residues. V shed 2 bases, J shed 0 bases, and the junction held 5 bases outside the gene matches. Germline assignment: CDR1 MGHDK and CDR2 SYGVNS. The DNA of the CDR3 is TGTGCCAGCAGTGAACCCGGGACAGGGATCTCCTACGAGCAGTACTTC. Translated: CASSEPGTGISYEQYF.

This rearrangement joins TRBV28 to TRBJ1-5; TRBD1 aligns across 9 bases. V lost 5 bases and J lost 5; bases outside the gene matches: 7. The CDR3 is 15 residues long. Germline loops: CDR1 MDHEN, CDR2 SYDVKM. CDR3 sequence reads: CASSIYDRGDQPQHF. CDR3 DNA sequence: TGTGCCAGCAGTATTTATGACAGGGGGGATCAGCCCCAGCATTTT.